The 20 T cell receptor beta chains below all came from one sample that was sequenced in a study of cytomegalovirus exposure and HLA in healthy donors. In the PCR, 60 Vbeta and 13 Jbeta primers were used. Using immunoSEQ multiplex PCR, the repertoire was profiled, and TCRdb retains in-frame clones only, with some absent. The data hold some 130,000 clones, with about 74% observed a single time. The sequenced sample consisted of PBMCs. Every receptor here comes from a male donor in good health and CMV-seronegative.

The chain is built from TRBV5-1 and TRBJ2-1; 8 bases are a match to TRBD2. Germline CDR1 and CDR2: SGHRS and YFSETQ. The CDR3 has 18 residues. Trimming took 4 bases from V and 6 from J; bases not matched to a gene: 18. Here the CDR3 reads CASSPPGGRIPLANEQFF. The CDR3 nucleotides read TGCGCCAGCAGCCCCCCTGGCGGGAGGATCCCTCTGGCCAATGAGCAGTTCTTC. The complete variable domain, with remaining parts taken from reference TRBV5-1 and TRBJ2-1, reads KAGVTQTPRYLIKTRGQQVTLSCSPISGHRSVSWYQQTPGQGLQFLFEYFSETQRNKGNFPGRFSGRQFSNSRSEMNVSTLELGDSALYLCASSPPGGRIPLANEQFFGPGTRLTVL.

The rearrangement uses TRBV15 and TRBJ1-3, with 10 nucleotides matching TRBD1. The V and J ends lost 3 bases and 2 bases, in that order; junction bases with no gene match: 1. The CDR3 length is 15 residues. Germline CDR1 reads LNHNV; CDR2 reads YYDKDF (reference sequence). This CDR3 is CATSSDRGPGNTIYF. The CDR3 DNA reads as TGTGCCACCAGCAGTGACAGGGGGCCTGGAAACACCATATATTTT.

In its sample, this clone was seen a few times. The chain recombines TRBV30 with TRBJ2-5; D is perhaps TRBD1 (6 bases). The CDR3 sequence is 14 residues long. Germline loops: CDR1 GTSNPN, CDR2 SVGIG (reference sequence). Trimming stripped 4 bases from V and 7 bases from J, with 19 bases between. The CDR3 protein is CAWNSGGRARTQYF. The CDR3 bases are TGTGCCTGGAACTCTGGGGGCAGAGCCAGGACCCAGTACTTC.

This clone was recorded only once. The rearrangement links TRBV18 to TRBJ1-2; D not resolved. This CDR3 contains 13 residues. Per the germline V gene, CDR1 is KGHSH and CDR2 is LQKENI. V was cut by 3 bases and J by 2 bases, with 7 bases left in between. CDR3 sequence reads: CASSPGRNYGYTF. The CDR3 DNA reads as TGTGCCAGCTCACCGGGCCGGAACTATGGCTACACCTTC.

This clone was observed a handful of times. This chain joins TRBV5-1 and TRBJ2-5; 8 positions match TRBD2. Trimming at V came to 0 bases and at J to 2 bases, leaving 12 bases not matched to a gene. Germline CDR1 and CDR2: SGHRS and YFSETQ. The CDR3 runs to 18 residues. The CDR3 is CASSLGEWASGLQETQYF. The DNA of the CDR3 is TGCGCCAGCAGCTTGGGAGAATGGGCTAGCGGGCTACAAGAGACCCAGTACTTC.

The rearrangement uses TRBV6-5 and TRBJ2-1, with 9 bases matching TRBD1. Trimming cost V 4 bases and J 9 bases; bases outside gene matches: 10. Germline V gives CDR1 MNHEY, CDR2 SVGAGI. This CDR3 has 15 residues. In nucleotides, the CDR3 is TGTGCCAGCAGTTTCCACCCACAGGGGGCCGGTGAGCAGTTCTTC. Protein product: CASSFHPQGAGEQFF.

The chain recombines TRBV30 with TRBJ1-1; D unclear. There are 14 residues in the CDR3. Germline V gene lookup returns CDR1 GTSNPN and CDR2 SVGIG (reference sequence). The germline V and J ends were trimmed by 5 bases and 4 bases, with 17 bases remaining between them. The CDR3 is CAWDSIGRGTEAFF. The CDR3 nucleotides are TGTGCCTGGGATTCTATCGGGAGAGGCACTGAAGCTTTCTTT.

Turning to this clone: The junction differs from germline at one of its ends, possibly a read error. The chain has TRBV6-1 and TRBJ1-1; 10 nucleotides agree with TRBD1. Germline CDR1 and CDR2: MNHNS and SASEGT. The CDR3 length is 19 residues. Written as DNA, the CDR3 is TGTGCCAGCAGTGAGACGACAGGGGGCTTTATTGGGATGAACACTGAAGCTTTTTTT. Translated, it gives CASSETTGGFIGMNTEAFF.

DNA for the CDR3: TGTGCCAGTAGTATTCGGGACGCGGGGCAAGAGACCCAGTACTTC. It encodes CASSIRDAGQETQYF. The V call is TRBV19, the J call TRBJ2-5; TRBD2 is a possible D gene (6 bases). Deletions cut 3 bases from V and 2 bases from J, with 13 bases between. Germline CDR1 LNHDA, CDR2 SQIVND (reference sequence). There are 15 residues in the CDR3. Drawing the rest from reference TRBV19 and TRBJ2-5, the complete variable domain is DGGITQSPKYLFRKEGQNVTLSCEQNLNHDAMYWYRQDPGQGLRLIYYSQIVNDFQKGDIAEGYSVSREKKESFPLTVTSAQKNPTAFYLCASSIRDAGQETQYFGPGTRLLVL.

The chain employs TRBV27 and TRBJ2-1; 9 positions agree with TRBD2. CDR1 is MNHEY and CDR2 is SMNVEV in the germline V gene (reference sequence). The ends lost 6 bases at V and 1 base at J; junction bases unmatched: 16. The CDR3 totals 19 residues. The chain's CDR3 is CASSYKAGTGLASYNEQFF. In DNA, the CDR3 is TGTGCCAGCAGCTACAAAGCGGGAACGGGACTAGCTTCCTACAATGAGCAGTTCTTC.

The J gene is TRBJ2-1, the V gene TRBV13; 13 nucleotides agree with TRBD2. The CDR3 totals 18 residues. Germline loops: CDR1 PRHDT, CDR2 FYEKMQ (reference sequence). V dropped 5 bases and J dropped 4; count of bases not matched to a gene: 11. The CDR3 loop reads CASSTRTSGGSPYNEQFF. CDR3 nucleotide sequence: TGTGCCAGCAGCACCCGGACTAGCGGGGGCTCTCCTTACAATGAGCAGTTCTTC.

The chain has TRBV5-6 and TRBJ2-3; D call uncertain. V was cut by 1 base and J by 0 bases, with 18 bases left in between. There are 18 residues in the CDR3. Looked up from germline, CDR1 is SGHDT and CDR2 is YYEEEE. In nucleotides, the CDR3 is TGTGCCAGCAGCTTGATTGCCACAGCCCTTACTAGCACAGATACGCAGTATTTT. It specifies CASSLIATALTSTDTQYF.

Notes on this clone: A read error may account for a junction end that differs from germline. The rearrangement links TRBV5-1 to TRBJ2-2; D is unresolved. Germline values: CDR1 SGHRS, CDR2 YFSETQ. This CDR3 region has 13 residues. CDR3 sequence: CASTLDGSGELFF. The CDR3 DNA is TGCGCCAGCACCTTGGACGGGTCCGGGGAGCTGTTTTTT.

This rearrangement joins TRBV7-3 to TRBJ1-1, with 10 bases fitting TRBD1. Germline CDR1 and CDR2: SGHTA and FQGTGA. The CDR3 has 14 amino acids. Germline trimming cut 5 bases from V and 5 bases from J; bases unmatched to any gene: 5. Here the CDR3 DNA reads TGTGCCAGCAGCACGGGACAGGGGATTACTGAAGCTTTCTTT. It yields the protein CASSTGQGITEAFF.

This chain connects TRBV7-8 to TRBJ2-7; a possible D gene is TRBD1 (6 bases). This CDR3 has 16 amino acids. CDR1 and CDR2 from the germline V gene are SGHVS and FQNEAQ. Trimming removed 5 bases from V and 3 bases from J, with 20 bases in between. CDR3: CASSVRWTDRFYEQYF. The DNA of the CDR3 is TGTGCCAGCAGCGTGCGGTGGACAGATCGATTCTACGAGCAGTACTTC.

The chain carries TRBV4-1 and TRBJ2-7, with 11 nucleotides matching TRBD2. The germline CDR1 and CDR2 sequences are MGHRA and YSYEKL. V was pared by 3 bases and J by 2 bases, with 6 bases of the junction left unmatched. The CDR3 runs 16 residues. CDR3 nucleotides: TGCGCCAGCAGCCAGGGACTAGCGGTGCCCACCTACGAGCAGTACTTC. Its protein is CASSQGLAVPTYEQYF.

The chain is built from TRBV7-2 and TRBJ1-5; maybe TRBD1 (5 bases). V shed 5 bases and J shed 2 bases, with 7 bases lying between them. Germline V CDR1 and CDR2: SGHTA, FQGNSA. The length of the CDR3 is 13 residues. CDR3 sequence: CASSGAGNQPQHF. In DNA form, the CDR3 reads TGTGCCAGCAGCGGGGCTGGCAATCAGCCCCAGCATTTT. Together with reference TRBV7-2 and TRBJ1-5, the CDR3 gives the full variable domain: GAGVSQSPSNKVTEKGKDVELRCDPISGHTALYWYRQSLGQGLEFLIYFQGNSAPDKSGLPSDRFSAERTGGSVSTLTIQRTQQEDSAVYLCASSGAGNQPQHFGDGTRLSIL.

In regard to this clone: This sample also contains other DNA sequences that code for the same CDR3. The V gene is TRBV7-2, the J gene TRBJ2-2; TRBD2 might be the D (5 bases). Trimming shortened V by 1 base and J by 4 bases, and 10 bases separated the two germline ends. The CDR3 contains 15 residues. The germline CDR1 and CDR2 sequences are SGHTA and FQGNSA. The CDR3 spells CASSLGAGVTGELFF. The CDR3 bases are TGTGCCAGCAGCTTAGGGGCGGGCGTCACCGGGGAGCTGTTTTTT.

The chain carries TRBV19 and TRBJ2-3; the match to TRBD2 covers 7 bases. Trimming took 6 bases from V and 2 from J; bases not matched to a gene: 2. Germline CDR1 is LNHDA and CDR2 is SQIVND (reference sequence). The CDR3 is made up of 13 amino acids. This CDR3 reads CASRSGVTDTQYF. The CDR3 bases are TGTGCCAGTAGGAGCGGGGTCACAGATACGCAGTATTTT. The variable domain in full, completed from reference TRBV19 and TRBJ2-3, reads DGGITQSPKYLFRKEGQNVTLSCEQNLNHDAMYWYRQDPGQGLRLIYYSQIVNDFQKGDIAEGYSVSREKKESFPLTVTSAQKNPTAFYLCASRSGVTDTQYFGPGTRLTVL.

This clone was counted once. The chain joins TRBV7-2 to TRBJ1-1; D is unresolved. V lost 3 bases and J lost 1, with 9 bases in between. Germline CDR1 and CDR2: SGHTA and FQGNSA. The CDR3 runs to 14 residues. The CDR3 DNA is TGTGCCAGCAGCTTCCCCGGGTCGAACACTGAAGCTTTCTTT. This encodes CASSFPGSNTEAFF.